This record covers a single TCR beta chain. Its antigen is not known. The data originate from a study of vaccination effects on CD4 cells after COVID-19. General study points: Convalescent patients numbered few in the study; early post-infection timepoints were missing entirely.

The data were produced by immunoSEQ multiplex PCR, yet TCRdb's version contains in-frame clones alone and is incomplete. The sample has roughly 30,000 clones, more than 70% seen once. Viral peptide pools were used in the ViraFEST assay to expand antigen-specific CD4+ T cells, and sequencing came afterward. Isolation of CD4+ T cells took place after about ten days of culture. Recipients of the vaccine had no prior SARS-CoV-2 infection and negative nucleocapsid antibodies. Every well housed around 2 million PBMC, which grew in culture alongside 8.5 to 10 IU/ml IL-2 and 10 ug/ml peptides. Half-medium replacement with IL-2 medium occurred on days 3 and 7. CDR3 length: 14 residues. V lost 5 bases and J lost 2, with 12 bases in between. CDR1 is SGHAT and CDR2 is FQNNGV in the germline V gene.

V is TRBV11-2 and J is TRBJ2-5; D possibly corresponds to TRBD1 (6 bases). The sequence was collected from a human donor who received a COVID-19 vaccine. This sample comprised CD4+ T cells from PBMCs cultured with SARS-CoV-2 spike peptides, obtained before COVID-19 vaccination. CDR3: CASSRRTVQETQYF. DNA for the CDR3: TGTGCCAGCAGCCGCCGGACAGTTCAAGAGACCCAGTACTTC.